Listed here are 8 T cell receptor beta chains from one sample, sequenced in a study of cytomegalovirus exposure and HLA in healthy donors. Primers included in the PCR were 60 Vbeta and 13 Jbeta primers. Data came from immunoSEQ multiplex PCR; TCRdb stores just in-frame clones and leaves some out. The sample holds about 82,000 clones; roughly four fifths are singletons and the top ten take 13%. Sequencing was done on a sample of PBMCs. Receptors originate from a human donor in good health.

This clone was seen more than once but under ten times. CDR3 amino acids: CASSPQFGTGYTDTQYF. CDR3 bases: TGTGCCAGCTCACCCCAATTCGGGACAGGGTACACAGATACGCAGTATTTT. The chain couples TRBV18 to TRBJ2-3; TRBD1 agrees at 9 bases. Germline CDR1 KGHSH, CDR2 LQKENI. V was pared by 3 bases and J by 2 bases, with 9 bases of the junction left unmatched. This CDR3 spans 17 amino acids.

The chain joins TRBV6-5 to TRBJ1-2, with 8 positions matching TRBD1. The CDR3 is 15 residues long. J was trimmed by 8 bases and V by 2 bases; bases with no gene match: 10. The germline V gene encodes CDR1 MNHEY and CDR2 SVGAGI. This chain's CDR3 is CASSYGAGGGGGYTF. CDR3 in DNA: TGTGCCAGCAGTTACGGGGCAGGGGGCGGAGGAGGCTACACCTTC.

V is TRBV6-5 and J is TRBJ1-1; a weak D match, TRBD1 (6 bases). Trimming took 0 bases from V and 3 from J, leaving 11 bases between them. The CDR3 has 15 residues. CDR1 and CDR2 from the germline V gene are MNHEY and SVGAGI. DNA of the CDR3: TGTGCCAGCAGTTACTCGTACAGGGCGGACACTGAAGCTTTCTTT. This gives the protein CASSYSYRADTEAFF.

The chain couples TRBV4-1 to TRBJ2-7; D ambiguous. Trimming left V 0 bases short and J 3 bases short, with 6 bases between. Germline loops: CDR1 MGHRA, CDR2 YSYEKL. The CDR3 is 13 residues long. CDR3: CASSQDVYYEQYF. The CDR3 DNA reads as TGCGCCAGCAGCCAAGATGTATACTACGAGCAGTACTTC.

This clone was observed many times. The rearrangement joins TRBV18 to TRBJ1-5, with a tentative D call TRBD1 (6 bases). CDR1 is KGHSH, CDR2 LQKENI, per germline. The CDR3 is 16 amino acids. Trimming stripped 3 bases from V and 1 base from J, with 13 bases between. The CDR3 nucleotides read TGTGCCAGCTCACCGACCGGGCAGGGGAGCAATCAGCCCCAGCATTTT. Residues: CASSPTGQGSNQPQHF.

In this sample, this clone turned up once. The J gene is TRBJ2-5, the V gene TRBV9, with TRBD2 matching 7 bases. The V segment lost 0 bases and the J segment 2 bases; nucleotides outside the gene matches: 7. Germline V CDR1 and CDR2: SGDLS, YYNGEE. The CDR3 has 16 amino acids. The CDR3 reads CASSVAWAAGQETQYF. CDR3 bases: TGTGCCAGCAGCGTAGCTTGGGCAGCGGGGCAAGAGACCCAGTACTTC. The whole variable domain, remainder taken from reference TRBV9 and TRBJ2-5, is DSGVTQTPKHLITATGQRVTLRCSPRSGDLSVYWYQQSLDQGLQFLIQYYNGEERAKGNILERFSAQQFPDLHSELNLSSLELGDSALYFCASSVAWAAGQETQYFGPGTRLLVL.

The gene calls are TRBV7-2 and TRBJ2-7; TRBD2 agrees at 9 bases. The V and J ends lost 1 base and 4 bases, in that order; junction bases with no gene match: 8. The CDR3 is made up of 16 amino acids. The germline V gene encodes CDR1 SGHTA and CDR2 FQGNSA. The CDR3 is CASSLGGTSRKYEQYF. Written as DNA, the CDR3 is TGTGCCAGCAGCTTAGGAGGGACTAGCCGGAAATACGAGCAGTACTTC.

The chain links TRBV10-1 to TRBJ2-7; 12 bases line up with TRBD2. Germline values: CDR1 WNHNN, CDR2 SYGVQD (reference sequence). Losses at the gene ends were 3 bases for V and 5 bases for J; bases not matched to a gene: 5. The CDR3 has 15 residues. CDR3 coding DNA: TGCGCCAGCAGTGAACTAGCGGGGGGCTCGGACGAGCAGTACTTC. Its translation: CASSELAGGSDEQYF.